The entry that follows covers one TCR beta chain sequence. Its target is unknown. A second about 7 to 11 cycle PCR used barcoded and J-beta primers. TCRdb reprocessed the 5' RACE reads with MiXCR, giving one entry per CDR3 protein. The table has 700,000 to 900,000 distinct CDR3 sequences, about 26% seen once; the top ten hold around 2.9%. This specimen comes from a study of blood T cells in healthy people across ages. The study's findings and limits: Because sorting was not performed, PBMCs prevented conclusive naive versus antigen-experienced comparison.

The CDR3 is 13 residues long. From germline, CDR1 is LGHDT and CDR2 YNNKEL (reference sequence). The data were also submitted as part of a second study, on T cells of mothers and their children. That source adds: Using roughly 1.5 ug per 15 ul, all extracted RNA underwent cDNA synthesis.

Material: blood. The chain is built from TRBV3-1 and TRBJ2-5, with D perhaps TRBD1 or TRBD2 (5 bases each). The J call may be wrong; the DNA end is better matched by TRBJ2-7. The source of this sequence is a boy aged 5 to 17 in good health. The CDR3 DNA follows: TGTGCCAGCAGCCAAGGGAAGGGGACCGAGCAGTACTTC. It translates to CASSQGKGTEQYF.